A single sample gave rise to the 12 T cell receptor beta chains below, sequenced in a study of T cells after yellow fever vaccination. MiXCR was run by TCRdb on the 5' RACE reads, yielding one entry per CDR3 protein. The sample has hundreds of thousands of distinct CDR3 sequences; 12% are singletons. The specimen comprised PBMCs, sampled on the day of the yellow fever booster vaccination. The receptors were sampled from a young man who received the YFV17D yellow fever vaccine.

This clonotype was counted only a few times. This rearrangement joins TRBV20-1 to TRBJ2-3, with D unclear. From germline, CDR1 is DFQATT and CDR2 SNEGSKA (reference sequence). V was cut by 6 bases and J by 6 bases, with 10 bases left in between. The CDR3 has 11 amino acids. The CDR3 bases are TGCAGTGCCCCCGATGTTGATACGCAGTATTTT. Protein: CSAPDVDTQYF.

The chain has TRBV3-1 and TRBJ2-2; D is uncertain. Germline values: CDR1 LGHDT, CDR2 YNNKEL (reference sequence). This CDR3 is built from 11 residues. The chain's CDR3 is CTFCGTGELFF. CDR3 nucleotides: TGTACCTTCTGTGGAACCGGGGAGCTGTTTTTT.

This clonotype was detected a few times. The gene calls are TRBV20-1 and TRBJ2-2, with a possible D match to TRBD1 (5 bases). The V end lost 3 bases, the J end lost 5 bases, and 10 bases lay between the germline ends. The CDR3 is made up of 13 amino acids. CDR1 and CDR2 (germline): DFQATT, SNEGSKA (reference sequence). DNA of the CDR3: TGCAGTGCTAGGGACATAAGGACCGGGGAGCTGTTTTTT. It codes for CSARDIRTGELFF.

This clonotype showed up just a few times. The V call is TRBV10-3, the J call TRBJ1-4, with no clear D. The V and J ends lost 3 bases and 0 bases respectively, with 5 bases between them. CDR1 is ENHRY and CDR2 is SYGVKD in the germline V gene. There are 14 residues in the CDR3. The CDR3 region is CAISDISTNEKLFF. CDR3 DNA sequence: TGTGCCATCAGTGACATTTCAACTAATGAAAAACTGTTTTTT.

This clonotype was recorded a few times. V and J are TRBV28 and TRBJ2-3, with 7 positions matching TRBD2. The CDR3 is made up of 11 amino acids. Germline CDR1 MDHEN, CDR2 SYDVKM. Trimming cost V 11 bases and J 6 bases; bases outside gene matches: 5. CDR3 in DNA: TGTGCCGGGGGGGAGGCGGATACGCAGTATTTT. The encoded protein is CAGGEADTQYF. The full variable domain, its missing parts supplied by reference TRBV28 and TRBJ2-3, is DVKVTQSSRYLVKRTGEKVFLECVQDMDHENMFWYRQDPGLGLRLIYFSYDVKMKEKGDIPEGYSVSREKKERFSLILESASTNQTSMYLCAGGEADTQYFGPGTRLTVL.

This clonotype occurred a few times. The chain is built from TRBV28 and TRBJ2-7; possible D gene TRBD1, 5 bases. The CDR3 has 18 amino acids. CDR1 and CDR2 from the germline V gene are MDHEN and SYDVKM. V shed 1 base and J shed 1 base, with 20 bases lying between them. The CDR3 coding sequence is TGTGCCAGCAGTTTATCCCCCGGTTTTGGGGCCTTTTCCTACGAGCAGTACTTC. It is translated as CASSLSPGFGAFSYEQYF.

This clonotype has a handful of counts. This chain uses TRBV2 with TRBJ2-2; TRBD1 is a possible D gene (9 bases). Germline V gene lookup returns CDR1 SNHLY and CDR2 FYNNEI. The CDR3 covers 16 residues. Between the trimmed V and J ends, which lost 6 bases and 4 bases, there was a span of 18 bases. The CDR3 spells CASSREGTGTTGELFF. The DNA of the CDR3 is TGTGCCAGCAGCCGGGAGGGGACAGGGACCACCGGGGAGCTGTTTTTT. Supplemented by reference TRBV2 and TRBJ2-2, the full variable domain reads EPEVTQTPSHQVTQMGQEVILRCVPISNHLYFYWYRQILGQKVEFLVSFYNNEISEKSEIFDDQFSVERPDGSNFTLKIRSTKLEDSAMYFCASSREGTGTTGELFFGEGSRLTVL.

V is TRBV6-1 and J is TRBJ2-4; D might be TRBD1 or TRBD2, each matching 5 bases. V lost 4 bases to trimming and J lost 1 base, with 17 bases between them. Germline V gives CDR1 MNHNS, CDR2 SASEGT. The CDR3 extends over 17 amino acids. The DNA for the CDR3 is TGTGCCAGCAGTGTGGGGCGGGCAAGTACGGCCAAAAACATTCAGTACTTC. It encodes CASSVGRASTAKNIQYF.

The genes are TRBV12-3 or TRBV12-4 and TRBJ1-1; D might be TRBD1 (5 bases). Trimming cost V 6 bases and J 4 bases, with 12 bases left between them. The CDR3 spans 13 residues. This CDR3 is CASSLHGGTEAFF. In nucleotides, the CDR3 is TGTGCCAGCAGCTTACATGGGGGCACTGAAGCTTTCTTT.

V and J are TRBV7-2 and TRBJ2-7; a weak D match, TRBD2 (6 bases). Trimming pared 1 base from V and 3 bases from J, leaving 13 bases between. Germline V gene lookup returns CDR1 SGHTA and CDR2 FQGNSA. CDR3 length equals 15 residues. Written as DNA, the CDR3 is TGTGCCAGCAGCTTAGATCACGGGGGAAACTACGAGCAGTACTTC. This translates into CASSLDHGGNYEQYF.

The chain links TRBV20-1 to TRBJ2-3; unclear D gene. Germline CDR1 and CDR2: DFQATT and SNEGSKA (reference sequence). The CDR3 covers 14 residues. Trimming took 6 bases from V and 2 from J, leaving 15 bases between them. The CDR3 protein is CSALAVDSTDTQYF. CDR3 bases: TGCAGTGCGTTGGCGGTAGATTCCACAGATACGCAGTATTTT.

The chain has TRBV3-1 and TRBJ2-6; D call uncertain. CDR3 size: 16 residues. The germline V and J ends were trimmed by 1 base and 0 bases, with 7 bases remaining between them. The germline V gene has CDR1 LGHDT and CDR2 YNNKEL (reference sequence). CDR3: CASSQVSRSGANVLTF. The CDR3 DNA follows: TGTGCCAGCAGCCAAGTCTCGCGCTCTGGGGCCAACGTCCTGACTTTC.